The next 20 T cell receptor beta chains were all read from a single sample in a study of post-analysis software for immune sequencing data. Study-wide results and limits: Controls had lower frequencies than patients of five or six TRBV segments, which included TRBV5-6, TRBV5-1 and TRBV20-1.

The TCR beta cDNA libraries contained unique molecular identifiers. From the PCR reads, TCRdb called clonotypes with MiXCR, one entry per CDR3 protein. This sample has about 770,000 distinct CDR3 sequences, with around 42% found just once. The antigens these receptors bind are not known. Sequenced sample: blood. These receptors all come from a girl aged 10-17 years with multiple sclerosis.

This chain connects TRBV20-1 to TRBJ1-1, with D possibly being TRBD1 (5 bases). The germline V and J ends were trimmed by 3 bases and 8 bases, with 13 bases remaining between them. The CDR3 runs to 12 residues. CDR1 DFQATT and CDR2 SNEGSKA come from the germline V gene (reference sequence). Here the CDR3 reads CSASASGSEAFF. The CDR3 DNA follows: TGCAGTGCTAGCGCATCAGGGTCCGAAGCTTTCTTT.

The J gene is TRBJ2-7, the V gene TRBV20-1, with 10 bases fitting TRBD2. Trimming removed 3 bases from V and 3 bases from J; junction bases left unmatched: 8. CDR1 is DFQATT and CDR2 is SNEGSKA in the germline V gene (reference sequence). CDR3 length equals 15 residues. The CDR3 nucleotides read TGCAGTGCTAGCAACCCGACTAGCGGGTACTACGAGCAGTACTTC. Amino acids: CSASNPTSGYYEQYF.

About this clonotype itself: A much larger clone lies a single base off, so this may be a read error. J is TRBJ2-5 and V is TRBV7-3; the D gene could be TRBD1 or TRBD2 (5 bases each). The CDR3 consists of 14 residues. V was cut by 5 bases and J by 11 bases, with 21 bases left in between. Germline loops: CDR1 SGHTA, CDR2 FQGTGA. The CDR3 DNA sequence: TGTGCCAGCAGCCCACCCGGGGCGGCCCCCAAGCAGTACTTC. Protein: CASSPPGAAPKQYF.

The genes are TRBV27 and TRBJ2-1, with D unclear. This CDR3 is 14 amino acids long. CDR1 and CDR2 (germline): MNHEY, SMNVEV (reference sequence). The V end lost 6 bases, the J end lost 0 bases, and 9 bases lay between the germline ends. The chain's CDR3 is CASRTESSYNEQFF. The CDR3 bases are TGTGCCAGCAGGACCGAGAGCTCCTACAATGAGCAGTTCTTC.

The rearrangement links TRBV20-1 to TRBJ2-1, with TRBD2 identical over 8 bases. The CDR3 is 17 residues long. Per germline, CDR1 DFQATT and CDR2 SNEGSKA (reference sequence). The V and J ends lost 0 bases and 6 bases, in that order; junction bases with no gene match: 13. This CDR3 reads CSARDRGLVPRGNEQFF. In DNA form, the CDR3 reads TGCAGTGCTAGAGATAGGGGACTAGTACCCAGGGGCAATGAGCAGTTCTTC.

V gene TRBV28 combines with J gene TRBJ2-5; TRBD1 agrees at 10 bases. V trimming: 5 bases; J trimming: 4 bases; junction bases outside the gene matches: 7. CDR3 length: 15 amino acids. In germline, CDR1 is MDHEN, CDR2 SYDVKM. The chain's CDR3 is CASSPRDRGIETQYF. The CDR3 bases are TGTGCCAGCAGTCCCCGGGACAGGGGAATAGAGACCCAGTACTTC.

The chain employs TRBV24-1 and TRBJ2-3, with D unresolved. CDR3 length: 14 residues. Trimming took off 2 bases at V and 9 bases at J, with 14 bases between the two ends. CDR1 and CDR2 from the germline V gene are KGHDR and SFDVKD. The CDR3 region is CATSDWQHLRTQYF. In nucleotides, the CDR3 is TGTGCCACCAGTGATTGGCAGCACCTTAGGACGCAGTATTTT.

This sequence joins TRBV15 and TRBJ2-1, with a weak D call TRBD1 (6 bases). Trimming left V 3 bases short and J 10 bases short, with 22 bases between. The CDR3 covers 16 residues. Germline CDR1 LNHNV, CDR2 YYDKDF (reference sequence). Written as DNA, the CDR3 is TGTGCCACCAGCAGGGATCGGGGACCGCTTACAGGGGAGCAGTTCTTC. It encodes CATSRDRGPLTGEQFF.

This clonotype was observed at least ten times. V is TRBV9 and J is TRBJ2-7; possibly TRBD1 or TRBD2 for D (5 bases each). CDR1 is SGDLS and CDR2 is YYNGEE in the germline V gene. The CDR3 is 14 residues long. V lost 0 bases to trimming and J lost 4 bases, with 11 bases between them. The CDR3 coding sequence is TGTGCCAGCAGCGTAGGGGGGAGTACGTACGAGCAGTACTTC. Its translation: CASSVGGSTYEQYF.

This chain links TRBV12-3 or TRBV12-4 with TRBJ1-5; perhaps TRBD1 as D (6 bases). The V end lost 5 bases, the J end lost 7 bases, and 15 bases lay between the germline ends. The CDR3 spans 14 residues. The DNA for the CDR3 is TGTGCCAGCAGTATCAACAGGGAAGAACAGCCCCAGCATTTT. It yields the protein CASSINREEQPQHF.

This clonotype showed up just a few times. The chain couples TRBV10-3 to TRBJ2-1; 8 nucleotides align to TRBD1. Trimming removed 4 bases from V and 4 bases from J; junction bases left unmatched: 9. Germline V gene data show CDR1 as ENHRY and CDR2 as SYGVKD. The CDR3 covers 16 residues. In DNA, the CDR3 is TGTGCCATCAGTGCCTCCCGGGACAGGTTATACAATGAGCAGTTCTTC. It is translated as CAISASRDRLYNEQFF.

This clonotype was detected ten times or more. This chain uses TRBV20-1 with TRBJ1-2; D is ambiguous. The CDR3 runs to 13 residues. The germline CDR1 and CDR2 sequences are DFQATT and SNEGSKA (reference sequence). The germline V and J ends were trimmed by 3 bases and 4 bases, with 12 bases remaining between them. The CDR3, as DNA: TGCAGTGCTAGTGGCGGAGTAAGCTATGGCTACACCTTC. This gives the protein CSASGGVSYGYTF.

This rearrangement joins TRBV29-1 to TRBJ2-3; 13 nucleotides line up with TRBD2. Germline CDR1 is SQVTM and CDR2 is ANQGSEA. V shed 7 bases and J 2 bases; nucleotides not matched to a gene: 6. This CDR3 comprises 15 residues. CDR3 protein: CSGLGLAGATDTQYF. The CDR3 DNA reads as TGCAGCGGGCTCGGACTAGCGGGAGCCACAGATACGCAGTATTTT.

The chain has TRBV28 and TRBJ2-4; unclear D gene. The CDR3 covers 16 residues. Trimming removed 3 bases at V and 1 base at J, with 13 bases between. Per the germline V gene, CDR1 is MDHEN and CDR2 is SYDVKM. For the CDR3, the DNA is TGTGCCAGCAGTTTGGTTGGACCCTTGGCCAAAAACATTCAGTACTTC. It is translated as CASSLVGPLAKNIQYF.

This chain joins TRBV29-1 and TRBJ2-1, with 8 nucleotides matching TRBD2. The V gene's germline CDR1 is SQVTM and CDR2 ANQGSEA. With 7 bases clipped from V and 4 bases from J, the junction kept 9 bases outside the gene matches. The CDR3 extends over 14 amino acids. DNA for the CDR3: TGCAGCGGGAGACTAGCGACTTCTTACAATGAGCAGTTCTTC. The encoded protein is CSGRLATSYNEQFF.

This chain uses TRBV20-1 with TRBJ2-5, with a possible D match to TRBD2 (11 bases). Per germline, CDR1 DFQATT and CDR2 SNEGSKA (reference sequence). V dropped 6 bases and J dropped 5 bases, with 22 bases sitting between them. CDR3 size: 15 residues. CDR3 sequence reads: CSANRLAGQGETQYF. The DNA of the CDR3 is TGCAGTGCAAACCGACTAGCGGGACAGGGGGAGACCCAGTACTTC.

Regarding this clonotype: At one boundary the junction diverges from the germline segment, which might be a read error. The V call is TRBV7-9, the J call TRBJ2-5; TRBD2 might be the D (6 bases). Germline CDR1 is SEHNR and CDR2 is FQNEAQ (reference sequence). This CDR3 has 13 amino acids. The CDR3 spells CAGSLGPGEEQYF. In DNA, the CDR3 is TGTGCCGGCAGCTTAGGGCCTGGGGAGGAGCAGTACTTC.

This chain joins TRBV7-8 and TRBJ2-5; 7 bases are a match to TRBD1. Germline V lookup: CDR1 SGHVS, CDR2 FQNEAQ. The CDR3 spans 14 residues. The trim removed 8 bases at V and 2 bases at J, leaving 8 bases unmatched. CDR3 DNA sequence: TGTGCCAGCGGGGAATGGACAGGTCAAGAGACCCAGTACTTC. As protein: CASGEWTGQETQYF.

Turning to this clonotype: A junction end diverges from the germline sequence, so it may reflect a read error. The gene calls are TRBV18 and TRBJ2-3, with a weak D call TRBD2 (5 bases). Germline assignment: CDR1 KGHSH and CDR2 LQKENI. This CDR3 has 14 residues. The CDR3 spells CASSPPEATDTQYF. The CDR3, as DNA: TGTGCTAGCTCACCACCGGAGGCCACAGATACGCAGTATTTT. The complete variable domain, with remaining parts taken from reference TRBV18 and TRBJ2-3, reads NAGVMQNPRHLVRRRGQEARLRCSPMKGHSHVYWYRQLPEEGLKFMVYLQKENIIDESGMPKERFSAEFPKEGPSILRIQQVVRGDSAAYFCASSPPEATDTQYFGPGTRLTVL.

This clonotype was observed a few times. The chain joins TRBV29-1 to TRBJ2-1; TRBD2 matches 7 bases. Germline V lookup: CDR1 SQVTM, CDR2 ANQGSEA. This CDR3 region has 13 residues. V dropped 5 bases and J dropped 6; count of bases not matched to a gene: 7. The CDR3 DNA follows: TGCAGCGTTAAGACTAGCTCAAGCAATGAGCAGTTCTTC. It translates to CSVKTSSSNEQFF.